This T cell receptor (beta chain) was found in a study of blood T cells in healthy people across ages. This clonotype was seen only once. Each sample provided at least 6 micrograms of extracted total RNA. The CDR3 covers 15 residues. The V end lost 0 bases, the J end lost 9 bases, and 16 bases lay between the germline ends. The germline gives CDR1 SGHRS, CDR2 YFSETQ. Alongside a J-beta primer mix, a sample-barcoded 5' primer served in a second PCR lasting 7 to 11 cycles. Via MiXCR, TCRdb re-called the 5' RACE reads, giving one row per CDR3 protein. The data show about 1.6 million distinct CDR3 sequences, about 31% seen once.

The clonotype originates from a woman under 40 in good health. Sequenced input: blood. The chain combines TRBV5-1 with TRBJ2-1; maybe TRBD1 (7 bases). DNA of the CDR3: TGCGCCAGCAGCTTGGGGACAGGTGTGGGGGGTGAGCAGTTCTTC. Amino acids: CASSLGTGVGGEQFF.